The rows below give T cell receptor beta chains drawn from one sample of a study of blood T cell repertoires in COVID-19. TCRdb's table, derived via immunoSEQ multiplex PCR, lists solely in-frame clones and lacks some. The top ten clones hold around 2.9% of a sample with 250,000 to 300,000 clones, roughly 85% of them seen once. The sample consisted of peripheral blood. Source of these receptors: a woman aged 25 to 39 with active or convalescent COVID-19. Both conserved end residues are part of each CDR3. The order of the fields is D gene, V gene, clone size, J gene, CDR3 DNA, CDR3 protein. A D gene is named only where the DNA matches it firmly. Some rows have no size entry. The others give once, few or many, or a class for an expanded clone.

TRBD1	TRBV18	-	TRBJ1-4	TGTGCCAGCTCACCGGGACAGACCCTAGGTGGTGAAAAACTGTTTTTT	CASSPGQTLGGEKLFF
TRBD1	TRBV6-1	-	TRBJ1-2	TGTGCCAGCAGTGAAAACAGGGGTTATGGCTACACCTTC	CASSENRGYGYTF
TRBD2	TRBV4-2	-	TRBJ2-3	TGTGCCAGCAGCCGACTAGCGGCAGACACAGATACGCAGTATTTT	CASSRLAADTDTQYF
TRBD1	TRBV2	-	TRBJ1-2	TGTGCCAGCACCCCCACAGGGGAAGGCGGCTACACCTTC	CASTPTGEGGYTF
TRBD1	TRBV10-2	-	TRBJ1-2	TGCGCCAGCAGCGTAGGGGGCGCAGATGGCTACACCTTC	CASSVGGADGYTF
TRBD1	TRBV12-3/TRBV12-4	-	TRBJ1-2	TGTGCCAGCAGTTACGGGACAGCGGGCGGCTACACCTTC	CASSYGTAGGYTF
-	TRBV21-1	-	TRBJ2-1	TGTGCCAGCAGCGTCCTCCCGGGCGGGGGCTACAATGAGCAGTTCTTC	CASSVLPGGGYNEQFF
TRBD1	TRBV5-1	-	TRBJ1-1	TGCGCCAGCAGCCCCCTAACCGACAGGGAAAAAGCTTTCTTT	CASSPLTDREKAFF
-	TRBV5-1	-	TRBJ2-5	TGCGCCAGCAGTCCCGGGGGGCCTCAAGAGACCCAGTACTTC	CASSPGGPQETQYF
-	TRBV2	-	TRBJ1-1	TGTGCCAGCCCCGTTCCGGCGGGGAACACTGAAGCTTTCTTT	CASPVPAGNTEAFF
TRBD1	TRBV5-1	few	TRBJ1-1	TGCGCCAGCAGCTTGGCCTCAGGGGGCACGAACACTGAAGCTTTCTTT	CASSLASGGTNTEAFF
TRBD2	TRBV19	-	TRBJ2-1	TGTGCCAGTAGTATACGCCTTACTAGCGGCTATCACAATGAGCAGTTCTTC	CASSIRLTSGYHNEQFF
TRBD1	TRBV24-1	few	TRBJ1-2	TGTGCCACCAGTGACCCGGGACAGGGGGCGCAGGGCTACACCTTC	CATSDPGQGAQGYTF
-	TRBV6-6	once	TRBJ1-2	TGTGCCATGAGCCCAATCGACAGCTACTATGGCTACACCTTC	CAMSPIDSYYGYTF
TRBD1	TRBV11-1	-	TRBJ1-1	TGTGCCAGCAGCTTAAGGGACAGCTACACTGAAGCTTTCTTT	CASSLRDSYTEAFF
TRBD1	TRBV4-2	few	TRBJ2-1	TGTGCCAGCAGCCAAGGGGACAGGGGCAACAATGAGCAGTTCTTC	CASSQGDRGNNEQFF
-	TRBV6-1	-	TRBJ1-2	TGTGCCAGCAGTGAACAGACCCAGTCAGGTGGCTACACCTTC	CASSEQTQSGGYTF
-	TRBV6-2/TRBV6-3	-	TRBJ1-5	TGTGCCAGCAGTTACACGGTGGCGGGTAGCAATCAGCCCCAGCATTTT	CASSYTVAGSNQPQHF
-	TRBV7-9	-	TRBJ2-3	TGTGCCAGCAGCTTAGCTGGGCTAGCACAGTATTTT	CASSLAGLAQYF
-	TRBV7-2	-	TRBJ1-2	TGTGCCAGCAGCTTATTGGGGGGGAATGGCTACACCTTC	CASSLLGGNGYTF
-	TRBV5-1	-	TRBJ2-7	TGCGCCAGCAGCTTGACGGGGAGCTCCTACGAGCAGTACTTC	CASSLTGSSYEQYF
TRBD1	TRBV5-1	-	TRBJ2-7	TGCGCCAGCAGCTTGGCCGCGGGACAGGGGAGCTACGAGCAGTACTTC	CASSLAAGQGSYEQYF
TRBD2	TRBV29-1	once	TRBJ2-5	TGCAGCGTTGGGATGGGGGGAGGGCAAGAGACCCAGTACTTC	CSVGMGGGQETQYF
-	TRBV2	-	TRBJ2-7	TGTGCCAGCAGTCAGGGGGCGGGGGACGAGCAGTACTTC	CASSQGAGDEQYF
-	TRBV30	-	TRBJ1-4	TGTGCCCGGCGAAGGGGGAGTGAAAAACTGTTTTTT	CARRRGSEKLFF
TRBD1	TRBV6-2/TRBV6-3	-	TRBJ1-6	TGTGCCAGCAGCTCTCGACGCGGGACAGGGAGTTCACCCCTCCACTTT	CASSSRRGTGSSPLHF
-	TRBV7-9	-	TRBJ1-2	TGTGCCAGCAGCGAGGACAGACCTGGCTACACCTTC	CASSEDRPGYTF
-	TRBV7-2	-	TRBJ2-1	TGTGCCAGCAGCTTAGCTTACGGGGCCTACAATGAGCAGTTCTTC	CASSLAYGAYNEQFF
-	TRBV29-1	-	TRBJ1-1	TGCAGCGTTGATCCCCGACGGACATACAGCCGGAACACTGAAGCTTTCTTT	CSVDPRRTYSRNTEAFF
TRBD1	TRBV28	-	TRBJ1-6	TGTGCCAGCAGTCCCGACAGGGGTTATAATTCACCCCTCCACTTT	CASSPDRGYNSPLHF
TRBD1	TRBV19	-	TRBJ2-7	TGTGCCAGTAGTATTTTTCTACAGGGGGCTTACGAGCAGTACTTC	CASSIFLQGAYEQYF
TRBD1	TRBV29-1	-	TRBJ1-2	TGCAGCGTTGAGAAACAGGGGGCCAAGGGCTACACCTTC	CSVEKQGAKGYTF
TRBD1	TRBV4-2	few	TRBJ1-4	TGTGCCAGCAGCCAAGATGACGGACAGGGGGGGGTAAAACTGTTTTTT	CASSQDDGQGGVKLFF
TRBD1	TRBV11-3	once	TRBJ2-1	TGTGCCAGCAGCTCGGGACAGGGGACTAAAACGCAGAATGAGCAGTTCTTC	CASSSGQGTKTQNEQFF
-	TRBV5-1	-	TRBJ2-3	TGCGCCAGCAGCCCCCCAAGGTCGGCGGGAAGCACAGATACGCAGTATTTT	CASSPPRSAGSTDTQYF
-	TRBV19	-	TRBJ2-2	TGTGCCAGTAGTATCGACTCGTACATCGGGGAGCTGTTTTTT	CASSIDSYIGELFF
-	TRBV30	-	TRBJ1-6	TGTGCCTGGAGTGGTGAGTTGAATTCACCCCTCCACTTT	CAWSGELNSPLHF
TRBD1	TRBV2	-	TRBJ1-5	TGTGCCAGTCAGGGGGCTGGTCAGCCCCAGCATTTT	CASQGAGQPQHF
TRBD1	TRBV6-5	-	TRBJ1-6	TGTGCCAGGATGAATAGGACAGGCTATAATTCACCCCTCCACTTT	CARMNRTGYNSPLHF
TRBD1	TRBV7-2	-	TRBJ2-2	TGTGCCAGCAGCTTAAGGACAGGGTCTACCGGCACCGGGGAGCTGTTTTTT	CASSLRTGSTGTGELFF
TRBD1	TRBV28	-	TRBJ1-6	TGTGCCAGCAGTCGATCGGCGGGGACAGGGACATCTTCACCCCTCCACTTT	CASSRSAGTGTSSPLHF
-	TRBV10-1	-	TRBJ1-1	TGCGCCAGCAGTGGGAGCCGGGGGACTGAAGCTTTCTTT	CASSGSRGTEAFF
-	TRBV7-2	few	TRBJ1-5	TGTGCCAGCAGCTTGTGGGGCTCTAGCAATCAGCCCCAGCATTTT	CASSLWGSSNQPQHF
TRBD1	TRBV6-5	few	TRBJ2-1	TGTGCCAGCAGCCGGACAGGGAATAGTAACAATGAGCAGTTCTTC	CASSRTGNSNNEQFF
TRBD1	TRBV5-5	-	TRBJ2-2	TGTGCCAGCAGGGCCGGGACAGGGGCGGCCGGGGAGCTGTTTTTT	CASRAGTGAAGELFF
TRBD2	TRBV27	few	TRBJ2-7	TGTGCCAGCAGGTTCAAAGGACTAGCGGGTTACGAGCAGTACTTC	CASRFKGLAGYEQYF
TRBD2	TRBV14	-	TRBJ2-1	TGTGCCAGCAGCCTAGGACTAGCGGGGGAGGGGGAGCAGTTCTTC	CASSLGLAGEGEQFF
TRBD1	TRBV6-2/TRBV6-3	-	TRBJ2-7	TGTGCCAGCAGTACCCCTGGACAGGGCTACGAGCAGTACTTC	CASSTPGQGYEQYF
TRBD2	TRBV5-1	-	TRBJ2-3	TGCGCCAGCAGCTCTCCCCCCGGACTAGCGGGAATCACAGATACGCAGTATTTT	CASSSPPGLAGITDTQYF
TRBD2	TRBV30	-	TRBJ2-1	TGTGCCTGGACAGCGGGGCTGAATGAGCAGTTCTTC	CAWTAGLNEQFF
TRBD2	TRBV7-9	-	TRBJ2-7	TGTGCCAGCAGCCCCCCCCTGCTAGCGGGGGACTACGAGCAGTACTTC	CASSPPLLAGDYEQYF
TRBD1	TRBV18	-	TRBJ1-2	TGTGCCAGCTCACCACGTCAAGGACAGGGCTTAAACTATGGCTACACCTTC	CASSPRQGQGLNYGYTF
TRBD2	TRBV27	-	TRBJ2-2	TGTGCCAGCAGTTTATCAATCGGAAGCGGGGGGGCCTACACCGGGGAGCTGTTTTTT	CASSLSIGSGGAYTGELFF